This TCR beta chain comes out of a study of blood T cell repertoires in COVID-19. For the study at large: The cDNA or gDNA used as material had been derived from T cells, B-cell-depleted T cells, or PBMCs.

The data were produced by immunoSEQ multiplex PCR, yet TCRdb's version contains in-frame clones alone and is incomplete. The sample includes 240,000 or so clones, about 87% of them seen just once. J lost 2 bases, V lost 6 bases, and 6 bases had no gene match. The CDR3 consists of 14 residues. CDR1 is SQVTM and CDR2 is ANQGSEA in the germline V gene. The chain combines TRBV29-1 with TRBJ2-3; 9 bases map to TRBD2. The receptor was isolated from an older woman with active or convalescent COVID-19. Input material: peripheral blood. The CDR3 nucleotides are TGCAGCGTCCTAGCGGGGATTTCCACAGATACGCAGTATTTT. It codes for CSVLAGISTDTQYF.